The entry below gives a single TCR beta chain sequence along with its context. What it recognizes is unknown. This record belongs to a study of cytomegalovirus exposure and HLA in healthy donors. Notes on the study in general: Accounts indicate the classifier identified cytomegalovirus status with strong specificity and sensitivity. A later analysis found first-cohort TCR clusters tended to co-occur in the 120 validation repertoires.

Germline V gene data show CDR1 as MNHNS and CDR2 as SASEGT. V was clipped by 5 bases and J by 1 base, with 9 bases between them. The CDR3 totals 13 residues. Clones were read by immunoSEQ multiplex PCR, and TCRdb kept only the in-frame ones, dropping some. Among approximately 120,000 clones, about nine tenths were seen once, and the ten largest hold roughly 2%. Specimen: PBMCs. The chain employs TRBV6-1 and TRBJ2-7; D may be TRBD1 (6 bases). This sequence was found in a woman in her late teens or twenties in good health and CMV-seronegative. The CDR3 DNA follows: TGTGCCAGCAGTAGAGGACAGTCCTACGAGCAGTACTTC. Amino acid sequence: CASSRGQSYEQYF.